Here is one T cell receptor beta chain with its context. This sample stems from a study of control samples from healthy donors and cancer patients. The CDR3 consists of 17 residues. J gave up 2 bases and V 0 bases, and 7 bases lay outside the gene matches. Germline-derived CDR1 and CDR2 are SGHDN and FVKESK. Using immunoSEQ multiplex PCR, the repertoire was profiled, and TCRdb retains in-frame clones only, with some absent. Seen here are 45,000 to 60,000 clones, approximately 94% observed once, and the top ten hold roughly 4%. The specimen was blood. This TCR came from a man aged 30-40 years in good health. V gene TRBV14 combines with J gene TRBJ2-4; 7 nucleotides match TRBD2. CDR3 loop: CASSQDSGFGSKNIQYF. The DNA of the CDR3 is TGTGCCAGCAGCCAAGATAGCGGGTTCGGGTCCAAAAACATTCAGTACTTC.